Listed here is a single TCR beta chain. Per germline, CDR1 SGHNT and CDR2 YYREEE (reference sequence). The CDR3 sequence is 13 residues long. V was clipped by 5 bases and J by 8 bases; unmatched bases: 8. These data originate in a study of T cell changes during pregnancy in multiple sclerosis. Some clones are missing from TCRdb's copy, which holds only in-frame ones; the method was immunoSEQ multiplex PCR. This table has roughly 93,000 clones, 75% to 95% appearing once. The sequence derives from a female donor with multiple sclerosis, enrolled in a pregnancy study. The chain is built from TRBV5-4 and TRBJ1-1, with 8 bases identical to TRBD1. Sequencing used peripheral blood, obtained before pregnancy. CDR3: CASRVGQESEAFF. The CDR3 DNA reads TGTGCCAGCAGGGTGGGACAGGAGAGCGAAGCTTTCTTT.